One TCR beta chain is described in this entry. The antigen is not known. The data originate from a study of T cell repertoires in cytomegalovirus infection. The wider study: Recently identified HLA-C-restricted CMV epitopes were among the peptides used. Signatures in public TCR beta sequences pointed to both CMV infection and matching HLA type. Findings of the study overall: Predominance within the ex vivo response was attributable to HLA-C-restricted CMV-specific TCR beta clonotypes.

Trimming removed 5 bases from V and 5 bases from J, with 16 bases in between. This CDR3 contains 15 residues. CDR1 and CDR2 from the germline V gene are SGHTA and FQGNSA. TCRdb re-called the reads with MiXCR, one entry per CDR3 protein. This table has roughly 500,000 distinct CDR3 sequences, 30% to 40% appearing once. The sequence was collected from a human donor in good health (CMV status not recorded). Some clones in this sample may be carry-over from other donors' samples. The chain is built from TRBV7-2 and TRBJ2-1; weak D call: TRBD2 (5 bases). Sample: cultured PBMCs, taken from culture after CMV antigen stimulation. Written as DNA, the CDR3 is TGTGCCAGCAGCCCCGGCGGGTCTACGAACAATGAGCAGTTCTTC. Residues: CASSPGGSTNNEQFF.